Sequencing of this T cell receptor beta chain was carried out in a study of T cell responses to AZD1222 COVID-19 vaccine. This clone was found a few times. The antigen is unknown. Study-level findings and limits: It was only after the peak T cell response that any repertoires were sampled. Clonal diversity was possibly underestimated, and the donors were mostly white British, with more females.

Data came from immunoSEQ multiplex PCR; TCRdb stores just in-frame clones and leaves some out. The sample has 45,000 to 55,000 clones, under 85% seen once. Material: peripheral blood, obtained on day 0 of MenACWY control vaccination. This receptor was taken from an adult in good health.

CDR3 residues: CASSLDRRKLFF. In DNA form, the CDR3 reads TGTGCCAGCAGTTTAGACAGACGAAAACTGTTTTTT. This chain links TRBV2 with TRBJ1-4, with D perhaps matching TRBD1 (5 bases). Germline CDR1 is SNHLY and CDR2 is FYNNEI. There are 12 residues in the CDR3. V was pared by 5 bases and J by 10 bases, with 11 bases between.